The table lists the clone carrying this TCR beta chain with a few counts. The data were obtained in a study of blood T cell repertoires in COVID-19. Study overall: Acute and convalescent COVID-19 samples came from the United States, Italy and Spain.

The CDR3 runs to 16 residues. Unmatched junction bases numbered 9, after V lost 5 bases and J lost 2 bases. Germline-derived CDR1 and CDR2 are SGHTA and FQGTGA. Some clones are missing from TCRdb's copy, which holds only in-frame ones; the method was immunoSEQ multiplex PCR. The table shows 300,000 to 400,000 clones, with 85% to 90% occurring only once. The specimen was PBMCs or T cells enriched from blood (not recorded which). The rearrangement uses TRBV7-3 and TRBJ2-5, with TRBD1 matching over 9 bases. The TCR comes from a woman aged 30 to 39 with acute COVID-19. Here the CDR3 reads CASSRYGQGRQETQYF. Here the CDR3 DNA reads TGTGCCAGCAGCCGCTACGGACAGGGGAGACAAGAGACCCAGTACTTC.